This T cell receptor beta chain is from a study of blood T cell repertoires in COVID-19. Study at large: Acute and convalescent COVID-19 samples came from the United States, Italy and Spain. Sources were T cells, B-cell-depleted T cells, or PBMCs; the material itself was cDNA or gDNA.

Assay: immunoSEQ multiplex PCR; the TCRdb copy retains only in-frame clones and omits some. The sample has over 200,000 clones, about nine tenths seen once. The J segment lost 4 bases and the V segment lost 6 bases, leaving 8 bases of the junction unmatched. Germline lookup yields CDR1 MGHRA and CDR2 YSYEKL. The CDR3 has 15 amino acids. Sample: PBMCs or T cells enriched from blood (not recorded which). The chain is built from TRBV4-1 and TRBJ2-3, with 9 bases identical to TRBD2. This TCR was recovered from a woman aged 50 to 60 in a cohort exposed to, infected with or recovered from COVID-19 (not recorded which). For the CDR3, the DNA is TGCGCCAGCAGAAGGACTAGCGTCCCCGCAGATACGCAGTATTTT. As protein: CASRRTSVPADTQYF.